This passage covers 21 T cell receptor beta chains from one sample sequenced in a study of blood T cell repertoires in COVID-19. Assay used: immunoSEQ multiplex PCR; TCRdb lists only in-frame clones, some missing. The sample contains about 220,000 clones, 80% to 85% of which appear only once. The sample consisted of peripheral blood. The receptors were sampled from a woman in her sixties with acute or convalescent COVID-19.

This clone was observed once. The chain is built from TRBV5-1 and TRBJ1-2; the match to TRBD1 covers 7 bases. V shed 1 base and J 2 bases; nucleotides not matched to a gene: 5. The germline V gene has CDR1 SGHRS and CDR2 YFSETQ. The CDR3 runs 15 residues. The CDR3 is CASSLRGDRNYGYTF. CDR3 in DNA: TGCGCCAGCAGCTTGAGGGGGGACAGAAACTATGGCTACACCTTC.

The rearrangement joins TRBV4-2 to TRBJ2-1; D might be TRBD2 (5 bases). The V gene lost 4 bases and the J gene lost 1 base, with 14 bases spanning the gap. The germline V gene encodes CDR1 LGHNA and CDR2 YNFKEQ. The CDR3 has 16 residues. The CDR3 DNA reads as TGTGCCAGCAGCCTCGAGGGCCACGGGTCCTACAATGAGCAGTTCTTC. Its protein product is CASSLEGHGSYNEQFF.

This clone was counted a few times. The V call is TRBV19, the J call TRBJ1-6, with 7 bases aligning to TRBD1. The germline CDR1 and CDR2 sequences are LNHDA and SQIVND (reference sequence). With V trimmed by 9 bases and J by 0 bases, 2 bases remained unmatched. CDR3 length: 14 amino acids. For the CDR3, the DNA is TGTGCCAGCCGGGACAGCTCCTATAATTCACCCCTCCACTTT. Translation: CASRDSSYNSPLHF. Full variable domain (rest looked up from reference TRBV19 and TRBJ1-6): DGGITQSPKYLFRKEGQNVTLSCEQNLNHDAMYWYRQDPGQGLRLIYYSQIVNDFQKGDIAEGYSVSREKKESFPLTVTSAQKNPTAFYLCASRDSSYNSPLHFGNGTRLTVT.

This chain uses TRBV9 with TRBJ2-3; D is uncertain. The length of the CDR3 is 15 residues. Trimming shortened V by 1 base and J by 3 bases, and 12 bases separated the two germline ends. Germline CDR1 SGDLS, CDR2 YYNGEE. The CDR3 DNA reads TGTGCCAGCAGCGTATCGGCAGGAATAACAGATACGCAGTATTTT. Translated: CASSVSAGITDTQYF.

This sequence joins TRBV5-4 and TRBJ1-2, with D unresolved. Trimming cost V 5 bases and J 5 bases, with 13 bases left between them. Germline-derived CDR1 and CDR2 are SGHNT and YYREEE (reference sequence). The CDR3 spans 13 residues. The chain's CDR3 is CASRRTAEYGYTF. CDR3 nucleotides: TGTGCCAGCAGAAGGACTGCTGAGTATGGCTACACCTTC.

CDR3 amino acids: CASSPRGDSLNSPLHF. The DNA for the CDR3 is TGTGCCAGTAGTCCCCGTGGGGACAGCCTTAATTCACCCCTCCACTTT. V is TRBV19 and J is TRBJ1-6; 7 bases are a match to TRBD1. CDR1 is LNHDA, CDR2 SQIVND, per germline (reference sequence). This CDR3 has 16 residues. With 5 bases clipped from V and 6 bases from J, the junction kept 10 bases outside the gene matches.

The chain recombines TRBV13 with TRBJ1-6; D ambiguous. V was trimmed by 0 bases and J by 10 bases, leaving 16 bases between them. Germline V gives CDR1 PRHDT, CDR2 FYEKMQ (reference sequence). The CDR3 has 16 amino acids. CDR3 nucleotide sequence: TGTGCCAGCAGCTTAGGCCTGTCAGGCTATCGGTCACCCCTCCACTTT. It translates to CASSLGLSGYRSPLHF. The whole variable domain, filled in from reference TRBV13 and TRBJ1-6, reads AAGVIQSPRHLIKEKRETATLKCYPIPRHDTVYWYQQGPGQDPQFLISFYEKMQSDKGSIPDRFSAQQFSDYHSELNMSSLELGDSALYFCASSLGLSGYRSPLHFGNGTRLTVT.

Here the CDR3 reads CASRPGQGNYNEQFF. CDR3 in DNA: TGTGCCAGCAGACCGGGACAGGGGAACTACAATGAGCAGTTCTTC. The rearrangement uses TRBV6-6 and TRBJ2-1; 10 bases agree with TRBD1. V shed 6 bases and J 3 bases; nucleotides not matched to a gene: 5. In germline, CDR1 is MNHNY, CDR2 SVGAGI (reference sequence). The CDR3 covers 15 residues.

The J gene is TRBJ1-1, the V gene TRBV25-1; TRBD1 agrees at 8 bases. J gave up 5 bases and V 3 bases, and 8 bases lay outside the gene matches. The length of the CDR3 is 15 residues. Germline CDR1 reads MGHDK; CDR2 reads SYGVNS. Here the CDR3 reads CASSDLQGARTEAFF. CDR3 DNA: TGTGCCAGCAGTGACCTTCAGGGGGCTAGGACTGAAGCTTTCTTT. Full variable domain (outside the CDR3, taken from reference TRBV25-1 and TRBJ1-1): EADIYQTPRYLVIGTGKKITLECSQTMGHDKMYWYQQDPGMELHLIHYSYGVNSTEKGDLSSESTVSRIRTEHFPLTLESARPSHTSQYLCASSDLQGARTEAFFGQGTRLTVV.

The chain has TRBV12-3 or TRBV12-4 and TRBJ1-5; D is perhaps TRBD1 (6 bases). V was shortened by 6 bases and J by 8 bases, with 14 bases between the two germline ends. This CDR3 contains 13 residues. This CDR3 is CASSPGGGKPQHF. The CDR3 DNA is TGTGCCAGCAGCCCTGGGGGGGGCAAGCCCCAGCATTTT.

The V and J genes are TRBV28 and TRBJ2-1, with D perhaps matching TRBD1 (5 bases). Germline CDR1 reads MDHEN; CDR2 reads SYDVKM. CDR3 length equals 15 residues. V was pared by 4 bases and J by 3 bases, with 13 bases between. Written as DNA, the CDR3 is TGTGCCAGCAGTTCCCCCACAGGAAGCTACAATGAGCAGTTCTTC. It encodes CASSSPTGSYNEQFF.

This chain connects TRBV4-1 to TRBJ1-3, with D possibly being TRBD1 (5 bases). This CDR3 contains 16 residues. Germline V gene data show CDR1 as MGHRA and CDR2 as YSYEKL. Trimming stripped 1 base from V and 8 bases from J, with 18 bases between. Written as DNA, the CDR3 is TGCGCCAGCAGCCAAGCCTGGGGGAGGATGGGAGACACCATATATTTT. It encodes CASSQAWGRMGDTIYF.

The chain employs TRBV7-2 and TRBJ2-3; a possible D gene is TRBD2 (5 bases). V was shortened by 5 bases and J by 3 bases, with 15 bases between the two germline ends. This CDR3 has 15 amino acids. Germline V gene data show CDR1 as SGHTA and CDR2 as FQGNSA. DNA for the CDR3: TGTGCCAGCAGCCCTAGAGGGCGTGGTACAGATACGCAGTATTTT. This codes for CASSPRGRGTDTQYF.

This clone was counted a single time. The chain joins TRBV18 to TRBJ1-2, with TRBD1 matching over 7 bases. Germline CDR1 KGHSH, CDR2 LQKENI. The CDR3 spans 14 residues. With V trimmed by 6 bases and J by 1 base, 5 bases remained unmatched. CDR3 region: CASSSDRNNYGYTF. The CDR3 nucleotides read TGTGCCAGCTCCTCGGACAGGAATAACTATGGCTACACCTTC.

The CDR3 loop is CASSPNTGYGGYTF. In nucleotides, the CDR3 is TGTGCCAGCTCACCGAATACAGGGTATGGCGGCTACACCTTC. The chain employs TRBV18 and TRBJ1-2; a possible D gene is TRBD1 (6 bases). Germline V lookup: CDR1 KGHSH, CDR2 LQKENI. Between the trimmed V and J ends, which lost 3 bases and 8 bases, there was a span of 16 bases. This CDR3 region has 14 residues.

The chain joins TRBV5-1 to TRBJ1-1; D not certain. Germline V gene data show CDR1 as SGHRS and CDR2 as YFSETQ. V dropped 2 bases and J dropped 5 bases, with 7 bases sitting between them. The CDR3 is 12 amino acids. The chain's CDR3 is CASSFPGTEAFF. The CDR3 nucleotides are TGCGCCAGCAGCTTCCCCGGGACTGAAGCTTTCTTT. The variable domain in full, completed from reference TRBV5-1 and TRBJ1-1, reads KAGVTQTPRYLIKTRGQQVTLSCSPISGHRSVSWYQQTPGQGLQFLFEYFSETQRNKGNFPGRFSGRQFSNSRSEMNVSTLELGDSALYLCASSFPGTEAFFGQGTRLTVV.

V and J are TRBV27 and TRBJ1-6; TRBD1 matches 10 bases. V gave up 8 bases and J gave up 9 bases; unmatched junction bases: 1. Germline V gives CDR1 MNHEY, CDR2 SMNVEV (reference sequence). CDR3 length: 12 amino acids. CDR3 protein: CASGDRGSPLHF. CDR3 nucleotide sequence: TGTGCCAGCGGGGACAGGGGTTCACCCCTCCACTTT.

V usage is TRBV7-2 and J usage is TRBJ1-2; D might be TRBD1 (6 bases). Germline values: CDR1 SGHTA, CDR2 FQGNSA. This CDR3 contains 15 residues. Trimming took 4 bases from V and 0 from J, leaving 12 bases between them. CDR3 coding DNA: TGTGCCAGCAGCTCAAGAGGGGGGGCTAACTATGGCTACACCTTC. Its protein product is CASSSRGGANYGYTF.

V usage is TRBV4-2 and J usage is TRBJ1-2; D unresolved. Germline V gene lookup returns CDR1 LGHNA and CDR2 YNFKEQ. Trimming stripped 3 bases from V and 8 bases from J, with 13 bases between. This CDR3 is 13 amino acids long. CDR3 amino acids: CASSHEGGYGYTF. CDR3 nucleotides: TGTGCCAGCAGCCATGAAGGAGGGTACGGCTACACCTTC.

V is TRBV5-1 and J is TRBJ2-3; unclear D gene. The germline V gene has CDR1 SGHRS and CDR2 YFSETQ. This CDR3 spans 14 amino acids. Deletions cut 4 bases from V and 5 bases from J, with 14 bases between. The CDR3 region is CASSPTPGLDTQYF. The CDR3 bases are TGCGCCAGCAGCCCGACACCAGGATTAGATACGCAGTATTTT.

In the case of this clone: Other nucleotide sequences in the sample specify the same CDR3. V and J are TRBV29-1 and TRBJ2-6; 10 nucleotides line up with TRBD1. The CDR3 extends over 15 amino acids. The V gene end was trimmed by 3 bases and the J gene end by 1 base; junction bases not matched to a gene: 0. Germline V gives CDR1 SQVTM, CDR2 ANQGSEA. CDR3 DNA: TGCAGCGTTGAGGACAGGGGGTCTGGGGCCAACGTCCTGACTTTC. This codes for CSVEDRGSGANVLTF.